This TCR beta chain was observed in a study of blood T cell repertoires in COVID-19. Study information: Samples representing acute and convalescent COVID-19 were sourced from the United States, Italy and Spain. Nucleic acid was either cDNA or gDNA, and it came from T cells, B-cell-depleted T cells, or PBMCs.

The V gene lost 4 bases and the J gene lost 7 bases, with 13 bases spanning the gap. Germline CDR1 is SGHRS and CDR2 is YFSETQ. The CDR3 runs 13 residues. Method: immunoSEQ multiplex PCR; TCRdb's copy keeps in-frame clones and lacks some. The table lists 100,000 to 150,000 clones, almost 85% of them singletons. The V call is TRBV5-1, the J call TRBJ2-3; maybe TRBD2 (6 bases). The source material was peripheral blood. This TCR derives from a woman aged 25 to 45 who had recovered from COVID-19. CDR3 DNA sequence: TGCGCCAGCAGCCCTAGCGAGGGGAATACGCAGTATTTT. Translating gives CASSPSEGNTQYF.